These 26 T cell receptor beta chains share one sample of origin, sequenced in a study of PD-L1 blockade in urothelial cancer. As to time point: pretreatment peripheral blood. Only in-frame clones appear in the TCRdb table, and some are missing; sequencing was by immunoSEQ multiplex PCR. The sample shows about 45,000 clones, 70% to 90% of them seen only once. The sample consisted of PBMCs, taken around atezolizumab (anti-PD-L1) treatment. The receptors here all came from a donor at least 40 years old with urothelial cancer.

The rearrangement uses TRBV29-1 and TRBJ2-3, with D unclear. The germline V gene has CDR1 SQVTM and CDR2 ANQGSEA. V lost 5 bases, J lost 2 bases, and 5 bases lay in between. This CDR3 region has 11 residues. This chain's CDR3 is CSVPVTDTQYF. The DNA of the CDR3 is TGCAGCGTTCCGGTCACAGATACGCAGTATTTT.

This clone came up once. V gene TRBV30 combines with J gene TRBJ2-5; 8 nucleotides align to TRBD2. Germline trimming cut 2 bases from V and 1 base from J; bases unmatched to any gene: 6. The CDR3 extends over 15 amino acids. Germline CDR1 reads GTSNPN; CDR2 reads SVGIG (reference sequence). The CDR3 loop reads CAWSPTGGAQETQYF. In nucleotides, the CDR3 is TGTGCCTGGAGTCCGACCGGGGGGGCCCAAGAGACCCAGTACTTC.

CDR3 residues: CASSTGSNQPQHF. CDR3 bases: TGTGCCAGCAGCACAGGGTCCAATCAGCCCCAGCATTTT. V gene TRBV25-1 combines with J gene TRBJ1-5; the D gene is possibly TRBD1 (6 bases). Germline assignment: CDR1 MGHDK and CDR2 SYGVNS. Trimming stripped 6 bases from V and 3 bases from J, with 9 bases between. The CDR3 has 13 residues.

This chain links TRBV27 with TRBJ2-3, with 9 nucleotides matching TRBD1. Germline CDR1 reads MNHEY; CDR2 reads SMNVEV (reference sequence). This CDR3 region has 16 residues. Germline trimming cut 6 bases from V and 1 base from J; bases unmatched to any gene: 8. CDR3 protein: CASRAQGARGTDTQYF. CDR3 bases: TGTGCCAGCAGGGCACAGGGGGCCCGGGGCACAGATACGCAGTATTTT.

The rearrangement joins TRBV25-1 to TRBJ1-5; weak D call: TRBD1 (5 bases). Germline loops: CDR1 MGHDK, CDR2 SYGVNS. The CDR3 has 15 residues. V lost 5 bases to trimming and J lost 2 bases, with 13 bases between them. The CDR3 reads CASSRAGVGNQPQHF. In nucleotides, the CDR3 is TGTGCCAGCAGTCGGGCGGGGGTGGGCAATCAGCCCCAGCATTTT.

The rearrangement links TRBV18 to TRBJ2-7, with D possibly matching TRBD1 (5 bases). CDR3 size: 14 residues. V was pared by 4 bases and J by 2 bases, with 12 bases between. Germline V gives CDR1 KGHSH, CDR2 LQKENI. In nucleotides, the CDR3 is TGTGCCAGCTCACGGGGCAACTCTCCCTACGAGCAGTACTTC. The encoded protein is CASSRGNSPYEQYF.

The V and J genes are TRBV15 and TRBJ2-7; D gene unclear. This CDR3 comprises 14 residues. The germline V gene encodes CDR1 LNHNV and CDR2 YYDKDF (reference sequence). Deletions cut 1 base from V and 3 bases from J, with 10 bases between. The CDR3 spells CATSRVRVGYEQYF. Here the CDR3 DNA reads TGTGCCACCAGCAGAGTTCGGGTGGGCTACGAGCAGTACTTC.

The rearrangement links TRBV6-1 to TRBJ2-1; 9 bases are a match to TRBD2. V dropped 2 bases and J dropped 2; count of bases not matched to a gene: 4. CDR1 MNHNS and CDR2 SASEGT come from the germline V gene. This CDR3 is 16 amino acids long. The CDR3 protein is CASSEFTSGPYNEQFF. The CDR3 DNA follows: TGTGCCAGCAGTGAATTCACTAGCGGGCCCTACAATGAGCAGTTCTTC.

The V and J genes are TRBV5-1 and TRBJ2-5; TRBD2 is a possible D gene (6 bases). V dropped 4 bases and J dropped 2 bases, with 15 bases sitting between them. This CDR3 comprises 15 residues. CDR1 and CDR2 (germline): SGHRS, YFSETQ. The CDR3 nucleotides read TGCGCCAGCAGCCACGGGACTCTGCAACAAGAGACCCAGTACTTC. This gives the protein CASSHGTLQQETQYF. Full variable domain (remainder filled in from reference TRBV5-1 and TRBJ2-5): KAGVTQTPRYLIKTRGQQVTLSCSPISGHRSVSWYQQTPGQGLQFLFEYFSETQRNKGNFPGRFSGRQFSNSRSEMNVSTLELGDSALYLCASSHGTLQQETQYFGPGTRLLVL.

The rearrangement uses TRBV5-1 and TRBJ2-7; 7 nucleotides agree with TRBD2. CDR3 size: 13 residues. Per the germline V gene, CDR1 is SGHRS and CDR2 is YFSETQ. With V trimmed by 4 bases and J by 8 bases, 9 bases remained unmatched. The CDR3: CASSTPGLIQQYF. In DNA form, the CDR3 reads TGCGCCAGCAGCACCCCGGGACTAATTCAGCAGTACTTC.

J is TRBJ2-2 and V is TRBV5-4; 8 bases line up with TRBD1. Trimming removed 5 bases from V and 3 bases from J; junction bases left unmatched: 6. CDR3 length: 15 amino acids. Per the germline V gene, CDR1 is SGHNT and CDR2 is YYREEE (reference sequence). CDR3 sequence (DNA): TGTGCCAGCAGTGACAGGGGTGCGGACACCGGGGAGCTGTTTTTT. This codes for CASSDRGADTGELFF.

Points on this clone: Within the sample, other DNA sequences also encode this same CDR3. CDR3 residues: CASSLGGTGSGEQYF. The CDR3 DNA follows: TGCGCCAGCAGCTTGGGAGGGACAGGGTCGGGCGAGCAGTACTTC. The V and J genes are TRBV5-1 and TRBJ2-7; 9 bases match TRBD1. J gave up 6 bases and V 0 bases, and 7 bases lay outside the gene matches. CDR1 is SGHRS and CDR2 is YFSETQ in the germline V gene. The CDR3 consists of 15 residues.

This clone was observed a single time. The chain carries TRBV28 and TRBJ2-7; D uncertain. The CDR3 is 11 residues long. Trimming shortened V by 8 bases and J by 5 bases, and 10 bases separated the two germline ends. The germline V gene has CDR1 MDHEN and CDR2 SYDVKM. CDR3 DNA: TGTGCCAGCGGCCTGAGGCACGAGCAGTACTTC. It specifies CASGLRHEQYF.

This chain connects TRBV28 to TRBJ1-1; 11 positions match TRBD1. The length of the CDR3 is 15 residues. Germline V gene data show CDR1 as MDHEN and CDR2 as SYDVKM. V gave up 6 bases and J gave up 5 bases; unmatched junction bases: 8. CDR3 amino acids: CASSRTGGGGTEAFF. The CDR3 nucleotides are TGTGCCAGCAGCCGGACAGGGGGCGGTGGGACTGAAGCTTTCTTT.

The J gene is TRBJ2-1, the V gene TRBV6-6, with TRBD2 identical over 7 bases. The CDR3 extends over 15 amino acids. CDR1 and CDR2 from the germline V gene are MNHNY and SVGAGI (reference sequence). After removal of 2 bases from V and 5 bases from J, the junction contained 6 bases not matched to a gene. CDR3 region: CASSYGWLADNEQFF. The CDR3 DNA sequence: TGTGCCAGCAGTTACGGGTGGCTAGCGGACAATGAGCAGTTCTTC.

This clone was seen only once. This chain links TRBV11-3 with TRBJ2-1; TRBD2 aligns across 9 bases. The CDR3 is 15 amino acids. J gave up 1 base and V 4 bases, and 2 bases lay outside the gene matches. Germline V lookup: CDR1 SGHNT, CDR2 YENEEA. In nucleotides, the CDR3 is TGTGCCAGCAGCTCAGCGGGGGGATCCTACAATGAGCAGTTCTTC. It translates to CASSSAGGSYNEQFF.

This clone showed up just a few times. As DNA, the CDR3 is TGCAGCACTAATTCTGGTAACACTGAAGCTTTCTTT. The encoded protein is CSTNSGNTEAFF. V gene TRBV29-1 combines with J gene TRBJ1-1; D is uncertain. Trimming removed 8 bases from V and 2 bases from J, with 12 bases in between. This CDR3 comprises 12 residues. Germline assignment: CDR1 SQVTM and CDR2 ANQGSEA.

The chain joins TRBV11-2 to TRBJ1-1, with D uncertain. V lost 5 bases to trimming and J lost 1 base, with 11 bases between them. Germline V gives CDR1 SGHAT, CDR2 FQNNGV. The CDR3 runs to 14 residues. In DNA, the CDR3 is TGTGCCAGCAGCCCAAAAAGAGGGAACACTGAAGCTTTCTTT. Its protein product is CASSPKRGNTEAFF.

This clone appeared once. V and J are TRBV7-2 and TRBJ1-5; perhaps TRBD1 as D (5 bases). The CDR3 is 14 residues long. V was pared by 4 bases and J by 3 bases, with 10 bases between. The V gene's germline CDR1 is SGHTA and CDR2 FQGNSA. The CDR3 coding sequence is TGTGCCAGCAGCTCAAGGACAAACAATCAGCCCCAGCATTTT. This codes for CASSSRTNNQPQHF.

The rearrangement joins TRBV7-2 to TRBJ2-2; TRBD2 aligns across 7 bases. Trimming cost V 1 base and J 6 bases; bases outside gene matches: 8. This CDR3 is 16 amino acids long. CDR1 is SGHTA and CDR2 is FQGNSA in the germline V gene. DNA for the CDR3: TGTGCCAGCAGCTTAGGGGTGGGGAGGGCCCCCGGGGAGCTGTTTTTT. This gives the protein CASSLGVGRAPGELFF.

In this sample, this clone turned up a few times. The chain uses TRBV30 and TRBJ2-1; D perhaps matches TRBD2 (5 bases). V was trimmed by 5 bases and J by 3 bases, leaving 8 bases between them. Germline V lookup: CDR1 GTSNPN, CDR2 SVGIG (reference sequence). CDR3 length equals 12 residues. For the CDR3, the DNA is TGTGCCTGGGACCGGGACTACAATGAGCAGTTCTTC. Protein sequence: CAWDRDYNEQFF.

V gene TRBV7-3 combines with J gene TRBJ1-1, with TRBD1 identical over 9 bases. CDR1 SGHTA and CDR2 FQGTGA come from the germline V gene. The CDR3 covers 14 residues. J was trimmed by 2 bases and V by 6 bases; bases with no gene match: 4. CDR3 sequence (DNA): TGTGCCAGCAGTCGGACAGGGGTAAACACTGAAGCTTTCTTT. Translation: CASSRTGVNTEAFF.

This clone is a singleton in its sample. This sequence joins TRBV6-1 and TRBJ2-3, with 15 bases fitting TRBD2. V lost 2 bases, J lost 7 bases, and 4 bases stayed unmatched. The CDR3 consists of 16 residues. Germline values: CDR1 MNHNS, CDR2 SASEGT. The CDR3 here is CASSEWGTSGRNTQYF. The CDR3 nucleotides read TGTGCCAGCAGTGAATGGGGGACTAGCGGGAGGAATACGCAGTATTTT.

The chain recombines TRBV14 with TRBJ2-3; D may be TRBD2 (6 bases). The CDR3 has 18 residues. V was shortened by 0 bases and J by 2 bases, with 18 bases between the two germline ends. The germline V gene encodes CDR1 SGHDN and CDR2 FVKESK. The CDR3 coding sequence is TGTGCCAGCAGCCAAGACGGGGGACGGTCCGACGCCACAGATACGCAGTATTTT. Its translation is CASSQDGGRSDATDTQYF.

The chain links TRBV28 to TRBJ1-2; D is possibly TRBD1 (6 bases). This CDR3 spans 13 amino acids. Trimming left V 6 bases short and J 2 bases short, with 10 bases between. Germline CDR1 and CDR2: MDHEN and SYDVKM. As DNA, the CDR3 is TGTGCCAGCAGGGGGGGGGCCAACTATGGCTACACCTTC. Translating it yields CASRGGANYGYTF.

V is TRBV7-2 and J is TRBJ2-3, with D perhaps matching TRBD2 (5 bases). Trimming stripped 1 base from V and 1 base from J, with 9 bases between. This CDR3 has 15 amino acids. The V gene's germline CDR1 is SGHTA and CDR2 FQGNSA. The CDR3 loop reads CASSLVAGGTDTQYF. DNA for the CDR3: TGTGCCAGCAGCTTAGTGGCGGGCGGCACAGATACGCAGTATTTT.